A single T cell receptor beta chain is shown here with its context. Its cognate antigen is unknown. The germline CDR1 and CDR2 sequences are LNHDA and SQIVND (reference sequence). With 3 bases removed from V and 0 bases from J, the gap between germline ends came to 14 bases. The CDR3 is 16 amino acids. Every isolated RNA sample was fully reverse transcribed, so sequencing captured expressed TCRB transcripts. TCRdb keeps only in-frame clones here, not all; method: immunoSEQ multiplex PCR. The data show some 330,000 clones, with around 10% seen just once and about 0.014% held by the top ten. CD45RO/CCR7/CD25/CD127/CD95/CD27 separated CD4+ naive, central memory, regulatory and stem cell-like memory cells by sorting. The record originates from a study of beta chain features in type 1 diabetes. The study, taken as a whole, reports: Unsettled here was the matter of whether HLA type influences TCRB rearrangement.

The material sequenced was naive CD4+ T cells from blood. The chain has TRBV19 and TRBJ1-1; possible D gene TRBD1, 5 bases. This TCR derives from a woman aged 25-40 years in good health. The CDR3 nucleotides are TGTGCCAGTAGTATCAGGGTAGGGGCCATGAACACTGAAGCTTTCTTT. Translated, it gives CASSIRVGAMNTEAFF.